These 2 T cell receptor beta chains originate from one sample sequenced in a study of blood T cells in healthy people across ages. The second PCR ran roughly 7 to 11 cycles with a sample-barcoded 5' primer and J-beta primers. MiXCR was run by TCRdb on the 5' RACE reads, yielding one entry per CDR3 protein. Seen here are about 1,400,000 distinct CDR3 sequences, roughly 40% observed once, and the top ten hold less than 8%. Source material: blood. These receptors were taken from a young woman in good health.

CDR3 sequence (DNA): TGCAGTGCTAGAACCGGGACGGTGGGTCAGCCCCAGCATTTT. Amino acids: CSARTGTVGQPQHF. This sequence joins TRBV20-1 and TRBJ1-5; the D gene is possibly TRBD1 (5 bases). The CDR3 totals 14 residues. Trimming removed 2 bases from V and 6 bases from J, with 14 bases in between. Germline V CDR1 and CDR2: DFQATT, SNEGSKA (reference sequence).

This clonotype was seen just once. The V call is TRBV4-3, the J call TRBJ2-1; D possibly corresponds to TRBD2 (5 bases). The CDR3 has 16 amino acids. CDR1 and CDR2 (germline): LGHNA, YSLEER. Trimming shortened V by 5 bases and J by 5 bases, and 19 bases separated the two germline ends. CDR3 nucleotide sequence: TGCGCCAGCAGCAGCTCCTCAGGACTTACTAACAATGAGCAGTTCTTC. Translating it yields CASSSSSGLTNNEQFF.